This TCR beta chain is from a study of response to subunit inactivated influenza vaccine. This clonotype occurred a few times. V was pared by 1 base and J by 0 bases, with 6 bases of the junction left unmatched. The germline gives CDR1 MNHEY, CDR2 SVGAGI. The CDR3 length is 18 residues. TCRdb fed the RT-PCR reads into MiXCR, producing one record per CDR3 protein. The sample records approximately 500,000 distinct CDR3 sequences, roughly 25% being singletons. In addition, the sample was reused for a study of T cells expressing NK-cell markers. This second study says: UMI-tagged 5'RACE template switching yielded the TCR beta cDNA. HCMV seropositivity marked most of the eight sequenced donors; one was seronegative. An anti-gamma-delta TCR antibody was added in several experiments. It restricted sorting to alpha-beta TCR-expressing T cells. Six of the donors carried dominant NKG2C+ clonotypes that took up about 1.0-7.5% of their CD8+ T cells.

Sequencing used CD4+ T cells sorted from PBMCs, obtained 11 to 12 days after vaccination. V gene TRBV6-5 combines with J gene TRBJ2-3, with 11 bases aligning to TRBD2. The receptor's source is a man in his fifties or sixties who received an inactivated influenza vaccine. The CDR3 nucleotides are TGTGCCAGCAGTTACTTTCTAGCGGGGGGACTTAGCACAGATACGCAGTATTTT. It is translated as CASSYFLAGGLSTDTQYF.